The 25 T cell receptor beta chains given below trace back to one sample, sequenced in a study of blood T cell repertoires in COVID-19. Assay used: immunoSEQ multiplex PCR; TCRdb lists only in-frame clones, some missing. The sample records 55,000 to 70,000 clones, roughly 90% being singletons. Specimen: peripheral blood. Receptor source: a woman in her 50s with active or convalescent COVID-19.

V usage is TRBV28 and J usage is TRBJ1-2, with D maybe TRBD1 (5 bases). V lost 7 bases, J lost 3 bases, and 12 bases lay in between. The CDR3 consists of 13 residues. CDR1 and CDR2 (germline): MDHEN, SYDVKM. CDR3: CASNGGAYYGYTF. CDR3 nucleotides: TGTGCCAGCAACGGAGGGGCCTACTATGGCTACACCTTC.

V and J are TRBV7-2 and TRBJ2-2; D might be TRBD2 (5 bases). CDR3 length: 16 amino acids. Germline values: CDR1 SGHTA, CDR2 FQGNSA. V gave up 3 bases and J gave up 7 bases, with 18 bases separating them. CDR3 protein: CASSFIIGLRGGELFF. For the CDR3, the DNA is TGTGCCAGCAGCTTCATTATAGGACTTAGAGGCGGGGAGCTGTTTTTT.

The CDR3 region has the DNA TGTGCCAGCAGTTATGAAGGAGGGACTAGCGGGAGCTTTAACGGGGAGCTGTTTTTT. Translated, it gives CASSYEGGTSGSFNGELFF. V gene TRBV6-2 or TRBV6-3 combines with J gene TRBJ2-2, with 14 bases that match TRBD2. Trimming cost V 3 bases and J 7 bases; bases outside gene matches: 13. Germline values: CDR1 MNHEY, CDR2 SVGEGT. This CDR3 is built from 19 residues.

This chain links TRBV4-2 with TRBJ1-2, with D hard to call. Looked up from germline, CDR1 is LGHNA and CDR2 is YNFKEQ. Trimming removed 5 bases from V and 5 bases from J, with 15 bases in between. This CDR3 contains 14 residues. The CDR3 coding sequence is TGTGCCAGCAGCTCCGGGGTTCCATCTTATGGCTACACCTTC. It encodes CASSSGVPSYGYTF.

In nucleotides, the CDR3 is TGTGCCAGCAGCTTGGACAGTTCTAACTATGGCTACACCTTC. Protein product: CASSLDSSNYGYTF. This chain connects TRBV11-2 to TRBJ1-2; the D gene is possibly TRBD1 (6 bases). V was shortened by 3 bases and J by 0 bases, with 8 bases between the two germline ends. The CDR3 has 14 residues. Germline CDR1 is SGHAT and CDR2 is FQNNGV.

This clone was seen a single time. CDR3 loop: CASSPRGMAYEQYF. CDR3 sequence (DNA): TGTGCCAGCAGCCCGAGAGGGATGGCCTACGAGCAGTACTTC. The rearrangement links TRBV9 to TRBJ2-7, with D tentatively TRBD2 (5 bases). From germline, CDR1 is SGDLS and CDR2 YYNGEE. Trimming took off 4 bases at V and 2 bases at J, with 13 bases between the two ends. The CDR3 has 14 amino acids. The variable domain in full, with the rest retrieved from reference TRBV9 and TRBJ2-7, is DSGVTQTPKHLITATGQRVTLRCSPRSGDLSVYWYQQSLDQGLQFLIQYYNGEERAKGNILERFSAQQFPDLHSELNLSSLELGDSALYFCASSPRGMAYEQYFGPGTRLTVT.

The chain is built from TRBV19 and TRBJ1-1; 8 bases line up with TRBD1. This CDR3 region has 15 residues. Looked up from germline, CDR1 is LNHDA and CDR2 is SQIVND (reference sequence). Unmatched junction bases numbered 4, after V lost 1 base and J lost 3 bases. The CDR3 coding sequence is TGTGCCAGTAGTATAGGGACAGGGCCGGACACTGAAGCTTTCTTT. Translating it yields CASSIGTGPDTEAFF.

The J gene is TRBJ1-1, the V gene TRBV27; D is ambiguous. The germline V gene encodes CDR1 MNHEY and CDR2 SMNVEV (reference sequence). Trimming left V 0 bases short and J 0 bases short, with 8 bases between. This CDR3 is built from 15 residues. CDR3 in DNA: TGTGCCAGCAGTTTATCAATCCAGATGAACACTGAAGCTTTCTTT. It codes for CASSLSIQMNTEAFF.

The rearrangement joins TRBV19 to TRBJ1-4; 9 bases agree with TRBD1. Germline trimming cut 5 bases from V and 11 bases from J; bases unmatched to any gene: 9. Germline CDR1 is LNHDA and CDR2 is SQIVND (reference sequence). This CDR3 is built from 14 residues. The CDR3 region has the DNA TGTGCCAGTAGTTCCGGGACAGGGATTTACAAACTGTTTTTT. Its translation: CASSSGTGIYKLFF. The full variable domain, with the rest looked up from reference TRBV19 and TRBJ1-4, is DGGITQSPKYLFRKEGQNVTLSCEQNLNHDAMYWYRQDPGQGLRLIYYSQIVNDFQKGDIAEGYSVSREKKESFPLTVTSAQKNPTAFYLCASSSGTGIYKLFFGSGTQLSVL.

The chain recombines TRBV27 with TRBJ2-2, with 7 bases fitting TRBD1. Trimming cost V 4 bases and J 3 bases; bases outside gene matches: 11. The CDR3 consists of 17 residues. CDR1 MNHEY and CDR2 SMNVEV come from the germline V gene (reference sequence). CDR3 amino acids: CASSWDSRGVYTGELFF. In DNA, the CDR3 is TGTGCCAGCAGTTGGGACAGCCGAGGGGTTTACACCGGGGAGCTGTTTTTT.

This chain links TRBV29-1 with TRBJ1-2; no firm D call. With 2 bases removed from V and 0 bases from J, the gap between germline ends came to 7 bases. The CDR3 has 13 amino acids. CDR1 SQVTM and CDR2 ANQGSEA come from the germline V gene. CDR3 coding DNA: TGCAGCGTTGAACACTCGACTAACTATGGCTACACCTTC. Amino acid sequence: CSVEHSTNYGYTF.

The J gene is TRBJ2-3, the V gene TRBV7-9; the D is unclear. V lost 1 base and J lost 2, with 10 bases in between. The germline V gene has CDR1 SEHNR and CDR2 FQNEAQ (reference sequence). The length of the CDR3 is 15 residues. The chain's CDR3 is CASSLVVLSTDTQYF. The CDR3 region has the DNA TGTGCCAGCAGCTTAGTGGTACTCTCCACAGATACGCAGTATTTT.

This clone appeared once. J is TRBJ2-7 and V is TRBV5-6; 7 bases agree with TRBD1. The V gene's germline CDR1 is SGHDT and CDR2 YYEEEE. V shed 4 bases, J shed 2 bases, and the junction held 9 bases outside the gene matches. The CDR3 loop spans 15 amino acids. This CDR3 is CASSPNTGTAYEQYF. Written as DNA, the CDR3 is TGTGCCAGCAGCCCAAATACCGGGACAGCCTACGAGCAGTACTTC.

This clone has just a few counts. The rearrangement uses TRBV5-1 and TRBJ1-2; weak D call: TRBD1 (6 bases). CDR3 size: 15 residues. Trimming cost V 0 bases and J 3 bases, with 12 bases left between them. CDR1 is SGHRS and CDR2 is YFSETQ in the germline V gene. In DNA form, the CDR3 reads TGCGCCAGCAGCTTGGAGGTTGGACAGTACTATGGCTACACCTTC. It specifies CASSLEVGQYYGYTF.

V gene TRBV4-1 combines with J gene TRBJ2-7, with 8 bases matching TRBD1. The V segment lost 5 bases and the J segment 1 base; nucleotides outside the gene matches: 1. The CDR3 consists of 13 residues. Germline V lookup: CDR1 MGHRA, CDR2 YSYEKL. The CDR3 sequence: CASSGTGSYEQYF. The CDR3 nucleotides are TGCGCCAGCAGCGGGACAGGATCCTACGAGCAGTACTTC.

The chain combines TRBV9 with TRBJ2-5; tentatively, D is TRBD2 (6 bases). Germline loops: CDR1 SGDLS, CDR2 YYNGEE. Trimming cost V 4 bases and J 0 bases, with 13 bases left between them. The CDR3 has 15 residues. CDR3 in amino acids: CASSSGGGNQETQYF. The CDR3 DNA sequence: TGTGCCAGCAGCTCCGGCGGAGGGAACCAAGAGACCCAGTACTTC.

The CDR3 reads CASSWGEGIGEKLFF. As DNA, the CDR3 is TGTGCCAGCAGCTGGGGGGAGGGTATCGGAGAAAAACTGTTTTTT. V and J are TRBV6-6 and TRBJ1-4, with D possibly being TRBD1 (5 bases). V was cut by 6 bases and J by 8 bases, with 19 bases left in between. Germline CDR1 and CDR2: MNHNY and SVGAGI (reference sequence). This CDR3 is 15 amino acids long.

The V gene is TRBV5-1, the J gene TRBJ2-4; D is perhaps TRBD1 (5 bases). This CDR3 comprises 14 residues. V lost 2 bases and J lost 2, with 8 bases in between. CDR1 SGHRS and CDR2 YFSETQ come from the germline V gene. CDR3 protein: CASSLGVTKNIQYF. The CDR3 nucleotides read TGCGCCAGCAGCTTAGGGGTGACCAAAAACATTCAGTACTTC.

In its sample, this clone was seen once. The V call is TRBV27, the J call TRBJ1-5; 11 bases match TRBD1. This CDR3 contains 15 residues. Germline lookup yields CDR1 MNHEY and CDR2 SMNVEV (reference sequence). The J segment lost 6 bases and the V segment lost 5 bases, leaving 6 bases of the junction unmatched. As DNA, the CDR3 is TGTGCCAGCAGTCCCGGGACAGGGGGTGCTCAGCCCCAGCATTTT. This sequence encodes CASSPGTGGAQPQHF.

In this sample, this clone turned up a few times. The chain carries TRBV2 and TRBJ1-1; 9 nucleotides agree with TRBD1. The CDR3 loop spans 13 amino acids. Germline loops: CDR1 SNHLY, CDR2 FYNNEI. J lost 0 bases, V lost 9 bases, and 2 bases had no gene match. CDR3 amino acids: CARTGGLNTEAFF. DNA for the CDR3: TGTGCCAGGACAGGGGGATTGAACACTGAAGCTTTCTTT. The full variable domain, in which reference TRBV2 and TRBJ1-1 provide the parts outside the CDR3, is EPEVTQTPSHQVTQMGQEVILRCVPISNHLYFYWYRQILGQKVEFLVSFYNNEISEKSEIFDDQFSVERPDGSNFTLKIRSTKLEDSAMYFCARTGGLNTEAFFGQGTRLTVV.

The chain couples TRBV5-4 to TRBJ2-4; D possibly corresponds to TRBD2 (5 bases). This CDR3 is 15 amino acids long. The ends were cut back, 6 bases at V and 10 bases at J, with 23 bases in the middle. The germline CDR1 and CDR2 sequences are SGHNT and YYREEE (reference sequence). CDR3 sequence reads: CASIPLRAGGAIQYF. The CDR3 coding sequence is TGTGCCAGCATCCCGTTAAGGGCAGGAGGCGCGATTCAGTACTTC.

In this sample, this clone turned up once. The rearrangement links TRBV2 to TRBJ2-5; possibly TRBD2 for D (6 bases). The length of the CDR3 is 14 residues. Per germline, CDR1 SNHLY and CDR2 FYNNEI. V was pared by 6 bases and J by 2 bases, with 13 bases between. CDR3 coding DNA: TGTGCCAGCAGGCGGGACTCTCTTCAAGAGACCCAGTACTTC. It is translated as CASRRDSLQETQYF.

The chain is built from TRBV5-1 and TRBJ1-2, with 8 bases aligning to TRBD1. The germline V gene encodes CDR1 SGHRS and CDR2 YFSETQ. V was clipped by 4 bases and J by 4 bases; unmatched bases: 6. The CDR3 spans 14 residues. CDR3 sequence: CASSPLGQGYGYTF. Here the CDR3 DNA reads TGCGCCAGCAGCCCTCTCGGACAGGGCTATGGCTACACCTTC.

The rearrangement links TRBV14 to TRBJ1-1, with TRBD1 matching over 8 bases. This CDR3 contains 15 residues. The V segment lost 5 bases and the J segment 1 base; nucleotides outside the gene matches: 6. CDR1 is SGHDN and CDR2 is FVKESK in the germline V gene. CDR3 DNA: TGTGCCAGCAGCTTCACCGGGACAGGGAACACTGAAGCTTTCTTT. Translated, it gives CASSFTGTGNTEAFF.

This sequence joins TRBV10-1 and TRBJ2-1, with 12 bases matching TRBD1. Germline CDR1 reads WNHNN; CDR2 reads SYGVQD (reference sequence). The CDR3 is 16 residues long. The V gene end was trimmed by 4 bases and the J gene end by 3 bases; junction bases not matched to a gene: 4. Here the CDR3 DNA reads TGCGCCAGCAGTGCTGGGACAGGGGGCGGCTACAATGAGCAGTTCTTC. It encodes CASSAGTGGGYNEQFF.